This T cell receptor beta chain was sequenced during a study of blood T cell repertoires in COVID-19. Study background: Sites across the United States, Italy and Spain contributed samples from acute and convalescent COVID-19. In each case, the material was cDNA or gDNA derived from T cells, B-cell-depleted T cells, or PBMCs.

Per the study methods: Nucleated cell counts were estimated from reference gene primer amplification. The table came from immunoSEQ multiplex PCR; TCRdb's copy has only in-frame clones and leaves some out. V, J and clone size derive from that table, while D and trimming were established from the DNA sequence. The sample shows approximately 250,000 clones, 84% of them seen only once. Trimming cost V 5 bases and J 14 bases, with 24 bases left between them. This CDR3 is 14 amino acids long. In germline, CDR1 is MGHDK, CDR2 SYGVNS. This chain connects TRBV25-1 to TRBJ1-1; possible D gene TRBD1, 6 bases. Input material: peripheral blood. The sequence came from a human donor in a cohort sampled during active COVID-19. The chain's CDR3 is CASSPWEGGTKEFF. CDR3 nucleotides: TGTGCCAGCAGTCCATGGGAGGGGGGAACCAAGGAATTCTTT.